The present TCR beta chain was sequenced within a study of CXCR3-negative and CXCR3-positive naive CD8 T cells. General study findings and limits: CXCR3-positive naive cells carried more hydrophobic TRB CDR3s than CXCR3-negative ones. Upon cryopreservation, CXCR3 expression partially decreased, and most assays used fresh PBMCs.

Comment on this clonotype: The antigen is not known.

UMI-tagged TRB cDNA libraries were built via 5' RACE. TCRdb reprocessed the 5' RACE reads; each CDR3 protein has one entry and no DNA is given. The sample totals more than 70,000 distinct CDR3 sequences. The length of the CDR3 is 14 residues. V and J are TRBV12-3 or TRBV12-4 and TRBJ2-7; the TCRdb D gene call, TRBD1, has no DNA to confirm it. The sequence derives from a human donor in good health. Some clones in this sample may be carry-over from other donors' samples. Sequences were obtained from naive CXCR3+ CD8+ T cells from blood. The subset was: CD45RO-CCR7+CD27+CD95- naive CD8+ T cells expressing CXCR3 (TNR3+). The CDR3 here is CASSIRGTGGEQYF.